This T cell receptor beta chain was retrieved from a study of blood T cell repertoires in COVID-19. In the authors' workflow: Reference gene primer amplification gave nucleated cell count estimates. The assay was immunoSEQ multiplex PCR, and TCRdb's table has in-frame clones only and misses some. Clone size and V and J calls were adopted from that table, with D and trimming inferred from the DNA. The sample has about 170,000 clones; approximately 86% are singletons. The CDR3 length is 15 residues. CDR1 is SGHRS and CDR2 is YFSETQ in the germline V gene. J gave up 4 bases and V 4 bases, and 8 bases lay outside the gene matches.

Sequences were obtained from peripheral blood. The chain couples TRBV5-1 to TRBJ1-3; 7 nucleotides line up with TRBD1. The TCR originated in a man aged 65 to 79 with acute or convalescent COVID-19. As DNA, the CDR3 is TGCGCCAGCAGCAGAGTTACAGGGGAAGGAAACACCATATATTTT. Its protein product is CASSRVTGEGNTIYF.